Each of the 5 T cell receptor beta chains below was sequenced from the same sample in a study of response to subunit inactivated influenza vaccine. TCRdb analysed the RT-PCR reads with MiXCR anew, one entry per CDR3 protein. Of about 150,000 distinct CDR3 sequences listed, about 10% are singletons. This specimen consisted of CD8+ T cells sorted from PBMCs, obtained 23 months after vaccination. These receptors all come from a man between 50 and 75 years old who received an inactivated influenza vaccine.

This clonotype showed up just a few times. The chain carries TRBV7-8 and TRBJ2-7, with D possibly being TRBD1 (5 bases). Germline loops: CDR1 SGHVS, CDR2 FQNEAQ. The CDR3 consists of 13 residues. Trimming removed 0 bases from V and 3 bases from J, with 6 bases in between. In DNA, the CDR3 is TGTGCCAGCAGCTTAGCTAGGGGCTACGAGCAGTACTTC. Its translation is CASSLARGYEQYF.

This chain uses TRBV7-2 with TRBJ2-5; D might be TRBD2 (6 bases). V was shortened by 0 bases and J by 3 bases, with 23 bases between the two germline ends. This CDR3 region has 19 residues. Germline V gene lookup returns CDR1 SGHTA and CDR2 FQGNSA. This CDR3 reads CASSLAWYGAGAREETQYF. The CDR3 DNA reads as TGTGCCAGCAGCTTAGCGTGGTACGGAGCGGGCGCTAGAGAAGAGACCCAGTACTTC.

The rearrangement joins TRBV12-3 or TRBV12-4 to TRBJ2-3; 14 nucleotides match TRBD2. The trim removed 5 bases at V and 4 bases at J, leaving 14 bases unmatched. This CDR3 contains 19 residues. CDR3 DNA: TGTGCCAGCAGTGCAGGGGGACTAGCGGGAGACGAGGGTGCAGATACGCAGTATTTT. It encodes CASSAGGLAGDEGADTQYF.

This clonotype was recorded many times. The chain recombines TRBV12-3 or TRBV12-4 with TRBJ2-7; D perhaps matches TRBD1 (5 bases). V was pared by 3 bases and J by 2 bases, with 14 bases between. The length of the CDR3 is 15 residues. CDR3 region: CASSFRAGPTYEQYF. In DNA form, the CDR3 reads TGTGCCAGCAGTTTTCGGGCAGGGCCCACCTACGAGCAGTACTTC.

This clonotype was picked up many times. The genes are TRBV20-1 and TRBJ2-1; 8 bases are a match to TRBD2. This CDR3 spans 15 amino acids. The germline gives CDR1 DFQATT, CDR2 SNEGSKA (reference sequence). Trimming removed 0 bases from V and 6 bases from J; junction bases left unmatched: 7. The DNA for the CDR3 is TGCAGTGCTAGAGATTTTGGGACTAGTATCAATGAGCAGTTCTTC. Translating gives CSARDFGTSINEQFF.